The 5 T cell receptor beta chains reported below all come from one sample, sequenced in a study of blood T cell repertoires in COVID-19. Data came from immunoSEQ multiplex PCR; TCRdb stores just in-frame clones and leaves some out. The sample carries about 180,000 clones, 70% to 90% recorded once. The sequenced sample consisted of peripheral blood. All receptors come from a man in his 70s with active or convalescent COVID-19.

The CDR3, as DNA: TGTGCCAGTAGTACCGACAGGGGGCAGAACTATGGCTACACCTTC. Protein product: CASSTDRGQNYGYTF. The chain couples TRBV19 to TRBJ1-2; TRBD1 matches 10 bases. The V segment lost 4 bases and the J segment 2 bases; nucleotides outside the gene matches: 4. The CDR3 covers 15 residues. Looked up from germline, CDR1 is LNHDA and CDR2 is SQIVND (reference sequence).

The chain has TRBV27 and TRBJ1-2, with TRBD1 as a possible D gene (6 bases). From germline, CDR1 is MNHEY and CDR2 SMNVEV (reference sequence). This CDR3 is built from 13 residues. Trimming took 6 bases from V and 2 from J, leaving 10 bases between them. The CDR3 sequence: CASRLTGNYGYTF. The CDR3 DNA sequence: TGTGCCAGCAGACTTACAGGGAACTATGGCTACACCTTC.

The chain uses TRBV19 and TRBJ2-1; maybe TRBD1 (6 bases). Trimming removed 3 bases from V and 6 bases from J, with 15 bases in between. This CDR3 spans 15 amino acids. Germline CDR1 and CDR2: LNHDA and SQIVND (reference sequence). CDR3 loop: CASSIPGARVNEQFF. CDR3 nucleotide sequence: TGTGCCAGTAGTATCCCAGGGGCAAGGGTCAATGAGCAGTTCTTC.

V gene TRBV11-2 combines with J gene TRBJ1-2; no clear D. The V gene lost 1 base and the J gene lost 2 bases, with 5 bases spanning the gap. Germline values: CDR1 SGHAT, CDR2 FQNNGV. The length of the CDR3 is 13 residues. CDR3 in amino acids: CASSLVPNYGYTF. In DNA form, the CDR3 reads TGTGCCAGCAGCTTAGTCCCGAACTATGGCTACACCTTC.

Here the CDR3 reads CASSPQLTSGGAGGELFF. The CDR3 DNA follows: TGTGCCAGCAGCCCCCAGCTGACTAGCGGGGGGGCCGGCGGGGAGCTGTTTTTT. The chain recombines TRBV7-2 with TRBJ2-2; TRBD2 agrees at 14 bases. V trimming: 5 bases; J trimming: 7 bases; junction bases outside the gene matches: 12. CDR3 size: 18 residues. The germline CDR1 and CDR2 sequences are SGHTA and FQGNSA. The variable domain in full, with the rest retrieved from reference TRBV7-2 and TRBJ2-2, is GAGVSQSPSNKVTEKGKDVELRCDPISGHTALYWYRQSLGQGLEFLIYFQGNSAPDKSGLPSDRFSAERTGGSVSTLTIQRTQQEDSAVYLCASSPQLTSGGAGGELFFGEGSRLTVL.